This is a list of T cell receptor beta chains from one sample in a study of cytomegalovirus exposure and HLA in healthy donors. This table comes from immunoSEQ multiplex PCR, and its TCRdb copy is limited to in-frame clones, with some not included. The sample lists 89,000 or so clones; over 85% were seen once. Sequencing was carried out using PBMCs. The source is a woman in her twenties or thirties in good health and CMV-seropositive. Each CDR3 is given with its conserved first and last residue. The order of the fields is J gene, clone size, V gene, D gene, CDR3 protein, CDR3 DNA. A D gene is named only where the DNA matches it firmly. Part of the rows lack a size; the others show once, few, many or a class for expanded clones.

>TRBJ1-1|.|TRBV19|.
CASSIQGFLAEAFF
TGTGCCAGTAGTATTCAGGGTTTTCTGGCGGAAGCTTTCTTT
>TRBJ1-4|.|TRBV6-5|.
CASSSGTPKKLFF
TGTGCCAGCAGTTCCGGGACACCGAAAAAACTGTTTTTT
>TRBJ1-3|.|TRBV12-5|TRBD1
CASGFTGGAAGNTIYF
TGTGCTAGTGGTTTTACAGGGGGCGCGGCTGGAAACACCATATATTTT
>TRBJ1-1|.|TRBV28|.
CASSPGQGNTEAFF
TGTGCCAGCAGCCCCGGTCAGGGGAACACTGAAGCTTTCTTT
>TRBJ2-3|.|TRBV27|.
CASSHPTGTDTQYF
TGTGCCAGCAGTCACCCGACGGGGACAGATACGCAGTATTTT
>TRBJ2-2|.|TRBV5-4|.
CASSDLTRVSGELFF
TGTGCCAGCAGCGACCTAACCAGGGTATCGGGGGAGCTGTTTTTT
>TRBJ2-7|.|TRBV5-1|.
CASSFFAAGDWVTYEQYF
TGCGCCAGCAGCTTTTTTGCGGCAGGGGATTGGGTAACCTACGAGCAGTACTTC
>TRBJ1-1|.|TRBV6-5|TRBD1
CASREPGQGWTEAFF
TGTGCCAGCAGGGAACCGGGACAGGGTTGGACTGAAGCTTTCTTT
>TRBJ2-1|.|TRBV5-6|TRBD1
CASSNPGQGAYNEQFF
TGTGCCAGCAGCAACCCGGGACAGGGGGCCTACAATGAGCAGTTCTTC
>TRBJ2-7|.|TRBV28|TRBD2
CASSYLAGGPREQYF
TGTGCCAGCAGTTACCTAGCGGGAGGGCCGCGCGAGCAGTACTTC
>TRBJ2-2|.|TRBV19|TRBD1
CASKRKGQTNTGELFF
TGTGCCAGCAAAAGAAAGGGACAGACAAACACCGGGGAGCTGTTTTTT
>TRBJ2-1|.|TRBV7-9|.
CASSPTDYGAYNEQFF
TGTGCCAGCAGCCCCACAGACTACGGCGCCTACAATGAGCAGTTCTTC
>TRBJ1-1|.|TRBV6-1|TRBD1
CASSQQTTGKAFF
TGTGCCAGCAGTCAACAGACGACAGGGAAAGCTTTCTTT
>TRBJ2-1|.|TRBV7-9|TRBD2
CASSLLAGPTSSYNEQFF
TGTGCCAGCAGCTTACTAGCGGGACCAACGAGCTCCTACAATGAGCAGTTCTTC
>TRBJ2-1|.|TRBV11-2|.
CASSLDKTPEQFF
TGTGCCAGCAGCTTAGATAAGACACCCGAGCAGTTCTTC
>TRBJ2-5|.|TRBV29-1|TRBD2
CSAVPWGGVETQYF
TGCAGCGCCGTGCCCTGGGGGGGAGTGGAGACCCAGTACTTC
>TRBJ2-1|.|TRBV6-5|.
CASSYSFFGGYEQFF
TGTGCCAGCAGTTACTCGTTTTTTGGGGGCTATGAGCAGTTCTTC
>TRBJ1-1|once|TRBV7-2|.
CASSLERNMNTEAFF
TGTGCCAGCAGCTTAGAGCGGAACATGAACACTGAAGCTTTCTTT
>TRBJ1-4|once|TRBV7-2|.
CASSLREATNEKLFF
TGTGCCAGCAGCTTGAGGGAGGCAACTAATGAAAAACTGTTTTTT
>TRBJ1-2|.|TRBV6-6|TRBD1
CASTGRRTGYWGYTF
TGTGCCAGCACCGGGCGACGGACAGGGTATTGGGGCTACACCTTC
>TRBJ2-1|.|TRBV9|.
CASSVGQGYGGEQFF
TGTGCCAGCAGCGTAGGGCAGGGGTACGGAGGTGAGCAGTTCTTC
>TRBJ2-1|.|TRBV18|.
CASSAVPLLEQFF
TGTGCCAGCTCAGCGGTCCCTCTTCTTGAGCAGTTCTTC
>TRBJ2-3|.|TRBV4-3|TRBD2
CASSQASGRAADTQYF
TGCGCCAGCAGCCAAGCCAGCGGGAGGGCCGCAGATACGCAGTATTTT
>TRBJ2-5|.|TRBV5-1|.
CASSLGDNRVETQYF
TGCGCCAGCAGCTTGGGGGACAACCGAGTGGAGACCCAGTACTTC
>TRBJ1-1|.|TRBV6-1|.
CASRVGGVGPEAFF
TGTGCCAGCAGGGTCGGGGGGGTCGGGCCTGAAGCTTTCTTT
>TRBJ2-7|once|TRBV5-6|TRBD2
CASSSLRGSQRESSEQYF
TGTGCCAGCAGCTCCCTGCGGGGATCGCAGCGGGAGAGCTCCGAGCAGTACTTC
>TRBJ2-2|.|TRBV10-3|TRBD1
CAIKEPGQLNTGELFF
TGTGCCATAAAGGAACCGGGACAGCTGAACACCGGGGAGCTGTTTTTT
>TRBJ1-5|.|TRBV28|.
CASRNDSPLNQPQHF
TGTGCCAGCAGAAACGACAGCCCTCTCAATCAGCCCCAGCATTTT
>TRBJ1-4|.|TRBV20-1|TRBD1
CSAHRGTVLFF
TGCAGTGCACACCGCGGGACAGTACTGTTTTTT
>TRBJ2-2|.|TRBV4-1|.
CASSLTGSGELFF
TGCGCCAGCAGCCTCACAGGGTCGGGGGAGCTGTTTTTT
>TRBJ1-2|.|TRBV7-2|.
CASSAIYAAGYTF
TGTGCCAGCAGCGCCATTTATGCGGCCGGCTACACCTTC
>TRBJ2-2|.|TRBV19|TRBD1
CASSPRLGQGGSTGELFF
TGTGCCAGTAGTCCCCGCCTCGGACAGGGCGGTAGCACCGGGGAGCTGTTTTTT
>TRBJ2-7|.|TRBV4-2|TRBD2
CASSQGLAGAYEQYF
TGTGCCAGCAGCCAAGGACTAGCGGGAGCCTACGAGCAGTACTTC
>TRBJ2-3|.|TRBV11-2|TRBD2
CASSPRTSRGHTQYF
TGTGCCAGCAGCCCCCGGACTAGCCGGGGCCATACGCAGTATTTT
>TRBJ2-2|.|TRBV9|.
CASSPAAGGELFF
TGTGCCAGCAGCCCCGCCGCGGGCGGGGAGCTGTTTTTT
>TRBJ1-5|.|TRBV15|.
CATSREGQLNQPQHF
TGTGCCACCAGCAGAGAAGGACAGTTGAATCAGCCCCAGCATTTT
>TRBJ1-1|once|TRBV5-1|TRBD1
CASSPTGGLTEAFF
TGCGCCAGCAGTCCTACAGGGGGCCTAACTGAAGCCTTCTTT
>TRBJ1-1|.|TRBV19|TRBD1
CASHPRGTGLRRTAEAFF
TGTGCCAGCCATCCCCGGGGGACAGGGCTCAGGAGAACGGCTGAAGCTTTCTTT
>TRBJ1-2|.|TRBV28|.
CASSLFLVPDTF
TGTGCCAGCAGTTTATTTCTGGTTCCGGACACCTTC
>TRBJ2-1|.|TRBV7-9|.
CATSSQGVNEQFF
TGTGCCACCAGTTCACAGGGTGTTAATGAGCAGTTCTTC
>TRBJ2-1|.|TRBV30|.
CAWSVVAARYNEQFF
TGTGCCTGGAGTGTCGTAGCGGCCCGCTACAATGAGCAGTTCTTC
>TRBJ2-3|.|TRBV9|.
CASSYTDTQYF
TGTGCCAGCAGCTATACAGATACGCAGTATTTT
>TRBJ2-4|.|TRBV5-4|.
CASSNPGQLAKNIQYF
TGTGCCAGCAGCAACCCGGGACAACTAGCCAAAAACATTCAGTACTTC
>TRBJ2-7|.|TRBV5-6|TRBD1
CASSLFMTGSYEQYF
TGTGCCAGCAGCTTGTTCATGACAGGGAGCTACGAGCAGTACTTC
>TRBJ1-1|.|TRBV6-1|.
CASSVDILNTEAFF
TGTGCCAGCAGTGTAGATATCTTGAACACTGAAGCTTTCTTT
>TRBJ1-1|.|TRBV28|.
CASRRMDRNTEAFF
TGTGCCAGCAGGAGGATGGACAGGAACACTGAAGCTTTCTTT
>TRBJ2-1|few|TRBV6-5|TRBD2
CASSLAGADNEQFF
TGTGCCAGCAGCCTAGCGGGAGCGGATAATGAGCAGTTCTTC
>TRBJ2-7|.|TRBV28|.
CASSLGFGGPSSYEQYF
TGTGCCAGCAGTTTAGGATTCGGGGGACCCAGCTCCTACGAGCAGTACTTC
>TRBJ1-2|.|TRBV30|TRBD1
CAWTGDRGLDGYTF
TGTGCCTGGACCGGGGACAGGGGGCTCGATGGCTACACCTTC
>TRBJ2-5|.|TRBV2|.
CASRSDSQETQYF
TGTGCCAGCAGGTCCGACAGCCAAGAGACCCAGTACTTC
>TRBJ1-5|.|TRBV30|.
CAWSVLQGNNQPQHF
TGTGCCTGGAGTGTTCTACAGGGTAACAATCAGCCCCAGCATTTT
>TRBJ1-2|.|TRBV29-1|TRBD1
CSVRTGDYYGYTF
TGCAGTGTGCGGACAGGGGATTACTATGGCTACACCTTC
>TRBJ2-2|.|TRBV7-9|.
CASSHGSTGVGGELFF
TGTGCCAGCAGCCACGGGTCTACCGGGGTCGGCGGGGAGCTGTTTTTT
>TRBJ2-1|.|TRBV2|.
CASTPRSYNEQFF
TGTGCCAGCACCCCGCGGTCCTACAATGAGCAGTTCTTC
>TRBJ2-5|.|TRBV15|.
CATSMSWRVEETQYF
TGTGCCACCAGCATGAGTTGGCGGGTCGAAGAGACCCAGTACTTC
>TRBJ1-5|.|TRBV6-1|.
CASANRASNQPQHF
TGTGCCAGCGCGAACAGGGCTAGCAATCAGCCCCAGCATTTT
>TRBJ2-7|.|TRBV5-1|.
CASGRADRNSGYEQYF
TGCGCCAGCGGAAGGGCAGACCGGAATAGCGGCTACGAGCAGTACTTC
>TRBJ1-5|.|TRBV28|TRBD1
CASSSPTGGNQPQHF
TGTGCCAGCAGTTCGCCCACAGGGGGCAATCAGCCCCAGCATTTT